This T cell receptor (beta chain) was recovered during a study of long-term antiretroviral therapy in people with HIV. Germline V gives CDR1 MNHNY, CDR2 SVGAGI (reference sequence). V was clipped by 5 bases and J by 9 bases, with 8 bases between them. This CDR3 has 11 residues. Each sample contained roughly 0.85-10 million cryopreserved PBMC, thawed before DNA extraction. On this clone: Antigen unknown.

Overall study findings and caveats: Clones that had undergone expansion before ART dominated the repertoire at all time points. With ART, diversity went up but was still lower than in transplant donor controls.

The authors ran the immunoSEQ assay, v3.0, at survey level. Method: immunoSEQ multiplex PCR; TCRdb's copy keeps in-frame clones and lacks some. Of 25,000 to 35,000 clones in the sample, 85% to 90% were seen once. The receptor's source is a man aged 50-60 years with HIV. The rearrangement joins TRBV6-6 to TRBJ1-5; no clear D. The specimen comprised unsorted PBMCs, sampled 3.2 years before starting antiretroviral therapy. CDR3 in amino acids: CASSPSGPQHF. The CDR3 DNA is TGTGCCAGCAGTCCGAGCGGGCCCCAGCATTTT.